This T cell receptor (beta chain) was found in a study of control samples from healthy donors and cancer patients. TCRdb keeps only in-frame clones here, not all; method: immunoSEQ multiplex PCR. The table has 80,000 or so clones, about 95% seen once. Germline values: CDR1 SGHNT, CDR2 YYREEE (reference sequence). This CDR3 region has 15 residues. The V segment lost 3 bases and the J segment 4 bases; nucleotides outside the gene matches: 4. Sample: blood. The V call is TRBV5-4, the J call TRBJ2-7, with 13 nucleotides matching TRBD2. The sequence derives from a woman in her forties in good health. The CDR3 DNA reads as TGTGCCAGCAGCTCGGAGGGACTAGCGGGGTACGAGCAGTACTTC. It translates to CASSSEGLAGYEQYF.